These 27 T cell receptor beta chains originate from one sample sequenced in a study of CD8+ T cells in alopecia areata. Following RNA extraction, reverse transcription yielded cDNA that acted as the sequencing template. The protocol was immunoSEQ multiplex PCR, while the TCRdb copy is restricted to in-frame clones and leaves out a portion. The table lists 140,000 to 150,000 clones, roughly three fifths of them singletons. Here the sequenced sample was CD4+ T cells sorted from blood, taken at week 0. Receptors originate from a human donor with alopecia areata.

This clone was found a few times. The rearrangement links TRBV7-9 to TRBJ1-2, with 7 bases fitting TRBD1. V lost 7 bases and J lost 4; bases outside the gene matches: 9. Germline CDR1 SEHNR, CDR2 FQNEAQ (reference sequence). CDR3 length: 14 residues. The CDR3 here is CASNARQGSYGYTF. In DNA, the CDR3 is TGTGCCAGCAACGCCAGACAGGGTAGCTATGGCTACACCTTC.

Here the CDR3 DNA reads TGTGCCTGGAGTGTTCCCCAGGGAGGGTCTGGGGCCAACGTCCTGACTTTC. Translating gives CAWSVPQGGSGANVLTF. The rearrangement links TRBV30 to TRBJ2-6; 7 bases line up with TRBD2. The CDR3 sequence is 17 residues long. V shed 0 bases and J 1 base; nucleotides not matched to a gene: 6. CDR1 GTSNPN and CDR2 SVGIG come from the germline V gene (reference sequence).

This clone was counted a single time. This sequence joins TRBV10-3 and TRBJ2-7, with 7 bases matching TRBD2. This CDR3 region has 13 residues. With 8 bases clipped from V and 6 bases from J, the junction kept 10 bases outside the gene matches. CDR1 and CDR2 (germline): ENHRY, SYGVKD. The DNA of the CDR3 is TGTGCCATCTCAGAGACTAGCTTGGGCGAGCAGTACTTC. This encodes CAISETSLGEQYF.

The V and J genes are TRBV5-1 and TRBJ2-7; D not resolved. Germline V gives CDR1 SGHRS, CDR2 YFSETQ. Trimming took off 1 base at V and 7 bases at J, with 18 bases between the two ends. The CDR3 contains 15 residues. The CDR3 nucleotides are TGCGCCAGCAGCTTGTTGAGACAAGGGTTCGCTGAGCAGTACTTC. This gives the protein CASSLLRQGFAEQYF.

The chain employs TRBV5-1 and TRBJ2-5; 8 bases align to TRBD1. The trim removed 3 bases at V and 7 bases at J, leaving 2 bases unmatched. The CDR3 sequence is 12 residues long. Germline V gene data show CDR1 as SGHRS and CDR2 as YFSETQ. The CDR3, as DNA: TGCGCCAGCAGCTCACAGGGGGGGACCCAGTACTTC. It specifies CASSSQGGTQYF.

This sequence joins TRBV4-1 and TRBJ2-3, with D possibly matching TRBD2 (6 bases). This CDR3 comprises 13 residues. V was trimmed by 8 bases and J by 2 bases, leaving 11 bases between them. From germline, CDR1 is MGHRA and CDR2 YSYEKL. CDR3 sequence reads: CASRRGATDTQYF. CDR3 DNA sequence: TGCGCCAGCCGCCGCGGGGCCACAGATACGCAGTATTTT.

Here the CDR3 reads CASSLNANSPLHF. CDR3 bases: TGTGCCAGCAGCTTAAATGCGAATTCACCCCTCCACTTT. The J gene is TRBJ1-6, the V gene TRBV7-3; no definite D call. The V end was cut by 1 base, the J end by 7 bases, with 5 bases between. Germline CDR1 is SGHTA and CDR2 is FQGTGA. CDR3 size: 13 residues.

The chain uses TRBV6-5 and TRBJ2-3; D is perhaps TRBD2 (6 bases). Trimming removed 6 bases from V and 3 bases from J, with 13 bases in between. CDR1 and CDR2 from the germline V gene are MNHEY and SVGAGI. The length of the CDR3 is 14 residues. CDR3 sequence: CASSRGRLTDTQYF. DNA for the CDR3: TGTGCCAGCAGCCGGGGGAGGTTGACAGATACGCAGTATTTT.

V gene TRBV5-1 combines with J gene TRBJ2-1, with 12 bases matching TRBD2. Germline CDR1 reads SGHRS; CDR2 reads YFSETQ. V lost 2 bases and J lost 6; bases outside the gene matches: 9. The CDR3 spans 17 residues. The CDR3 loop reads CASSLAKTSGGPNEQFF. The CDR3 DNA sequence: TGCGCCAGCAGCTTAGCGAAGACTAGCGGGGGCCCCAATGAGCAGTTCTTC. Drawing the rest from reference TRBV5-1 and TRBJ2-1, the complete variable domain is KAGVTQTPRYLIKTRGQQVTLSCSPISGHRSVSWYQQTPGQGLQFLFEYFSETQRNKGNFPGRFSGRQFSNSRSEMNVSTLELGDSALYLCASSLAKTSGGPNEQFFGPGTRLTVL.

The chain employs TRBV15 and TRBJ2-7; D might be TRBD1 or TRBD2, each matching 6 bases. This CDR3 has 15 amino acids. Between the trimmed V and J ends, which lost 2 bases and 3 bases, there was a span of 14 bases. The germline gives CDR1 LNHNV, CDR2 YYDKDF (reference sequence). The CDR3 region has the DNA TGTGCCACCAGCAGACTCGGAGGGGGAGGCTACGAGCAGTACTTC. The encoded protein is CATSRLGGGGYEQYF.

The V and J genes are TRBV7-2 and TRBJ2-7, with TRBD2 identical over 8 bases. The V gene end was trimmed by 3 bases and the J gene end by 0 bases; junction bases not matched to a gene: 7. The CDR3 has 16 residues. CDR1 is SGHTA, CDR2 FQGNSA, per germline. DNA of the CDR3: TGTGCCAGCAGCTTGGTTAGCGGGGCGGTCTCCTACGAGCAGTACTTC. Its translation is CASSLVSGAVSYEQYF.

This sequence joins TRBV5-1 and TRBJ1-1, with unresolved D. Germline CDR1 reads SGHRS; CDR2 reads YFSETQ. V shed 1 base and J shed 3 bases, with 7 bases lying between them. This CDR3 contains 13 residues. This CDR3 reads CASSLKGDTEAFF. The CDR3 DNA follows: TGCGCCAGCAGCTTGAAGGGTGACACTGAAGCTTTCTTT.

The chain couples TRBV7-9 to TRBJ2-7; no definite D call. Germline CDR1 SEHNR, CDR2 FQNEAQ (reference sequence). The CDR3 is 11 residues long. V was pared by 6 bases and J by 4 bases, with 7 bases between. In DNA, the CDR3 is TGTGCCAGCAGTCGTTCATACGAGCAGTACTTC. It codes for CASSRSYEQYF.

This chain links TRBV6-5 with TRBJ2-7, with 10 bases lining up with TRBD1. The CDR3 runs 15 residues. J was trimmed by 6 bases and V by 6 bases; bases with no gene match: 11. The germline V gene has CDR1 MNHEY and CDR2 SVGAGI. The CDR3 region has the DNA TGTGCCAGCAGAGTGAGGGGACAGGGGTCAAGCGAGCAGTACTTC. It encodes CASRVRGQGSSEQYF.

The chain recombines TRBV28 with TRBJ2-1; no definite D call. The CDR3 is 11 amino acids. Trimming left V 6 bases short and J 2 bases short, with 2 bases between. The germline CDR1 and CDR2 sequences are MDHEN and SYDVKM. The CDR3 bases are TGTGCCAGCAGCCCCTACAATGAGCAGTTCTTC. Its protein is CASSPYNEQFF.

V usage is TRBV2 and J usage is TRBJ1-1; possibly TRBD1 for D (5 bases). Germline values: CDR1 SNHLY, CDR2 FYNNEI. With 4 bases removed from V and 4 bases from J, the gap between germline ends came to 10 bases. The CDR3 runs to 13 residues. The CDR3 here is CASSGPTVTEAFF. Written as DNA, the CDR3 is TGTGCCAGCAGTGGCCCGACAGTCACTGAAGCTTTCTTT.

This chain joins TRBV2 and TRBJ1-5, with no clear D. Looked up from germline, CDR1 is SNHLY and CDR2 is FYNNEI. Trimming left V 2 bases short and J 10 bases short, with 9 bases between. This CDR3 is 12 amino acids long. CDR3 sequence (DNA): TGTGCCAGCAGTGAAATGGCGGGACCCCAGCATTTT. Protein product: CASSEMAGPQHF.

The chain joins TRBV7-2 to TRBJ2-3; 7 nucleotides match TRBD2. The length of the CDR3 is 15 residues. The germline V gene encodes CDR1 SGHTA and CDR2 FQGNSA. The trim removed 3 bases at V and 6 bases at J, leaving 9 bases unmatched. Here the CDR3 DNA reads TGTGCCAGCAGCTTCGGGGGGTCTCCCCCGGATACGCAGTATTTT. It specifies CASSFGGSPPDTQYF.

V is TRBV30 and J is TRBJ1-5, with 7 positions matching TRBD1. Losses at the gene ends were 1 base for V and 2 bases for J; bases not matched to a gene: 8. Germline assignment: CDR1 GTSNPN and CDR2 SVGIG (reference sequence). This CDR3 is 16 amino acids long. CDR3 DNA: TGTGCCTGGAGTGGGAGGGGGCGGTTGGGCAATCAGCCCCAGCATTTT. Translated: CAWSGRGRLGNQPQHF.

This clone was seen a few times. The chain carries TRBV5-6 and TRBJ1-1; 7 bases line up with TRBD1. CDR1 and CDR2 (germline): SGHDT, YYEEEE. The CDR3 totals 12 residues. Losses at the gene ends were 0 bases for V and 10 bases for J; bases not matched to a gene: 3. CDR3 sequence (DNA): TGTGCCAGCAGCTTGGACAGGGGTCCAGCTTTCTTT. Protein product: CASSLDRGPAFF. Variable domain in full (rest from reference TRBV5-6 and TRBJ1-1): DAGVTQSPTHLIKTRGQQVTLRCSPKSGHDTVSWYQQALGQGPQFIFQYYEEEERQRGNFPDRFSGHQFPNYSSELNVNALLLGDSALYLCASSLDRGPAFFGQGTRLTVV.

For the CDR3, the DNA is TGCGCCAGCAGCTTGAGCCAGGGGAACTATGGCTACACCTTC. Protein sequence: CASSLSQGNYGYTF. This chain links TRBV5-1 with TRBJ1-2, with TRBD1 as a possible D gene (6 bases). The germline CDR1 and CDR2 sequences are SGHRS and YFSETQ. The V gene lost 1 base and the J gene lost 2 bases, with 9 bases spanning the gap. The length of the CDR3 is 14 residues.

This clone was seen more than once but under ten times. The sample carries other DNA sequences with the same CDR3. The genes are TRBV29-1 and TRBJ2-1; no reliable D call. Germline lookup yields CDR1 SQVTM and CDR2 ANQGSEA. Trimming left V 0 bases short and J 3 bases short, with 0 bases between. The CDR3 spans 11 residues. CDR3 in amino acids: CSVEDYNEQFF. DNA of the CDR3: TGCAGCGTTGAAGACTACAATGAGCAGTTCTTC.

There are a few counts of this clone. Here the CDR3 DNA reads TGTGCCACCAATCGGGGTCCTAACTATGGCTACACCTTC. Protein product: CATNRGPNYGYTF. V gene TRBV2 combines with J gene TRBJ1-2; D is undetermined. In germline, CDR1 is SNHLY, CDR2 FYNNEI. Deletions cut 10 bases from V and 0 bases from J, with 12 bases between. This CDR3 contains 13 residues.

The chain recombines TRBV30 with TRBJ2-1; D is tentatively TRBD1 or TRBD2 (5 bases each). The CDR3 has 12 amino acids. The ends were cut back, 6 bases at V and 7 bases at J, with 13 bases in the middle. Germline V gene data show CDR1 as GTSNPN and CDR2 as SVGIG (reference sequence). This CDR3 is CACYEGRNEQFF. The CDR3 DNA is TGTGCCTGTTATGAGGGGCGGAATGAGCAGTTCTTC.

The chain combines TRBV29-1 with TRBJ1-1; no firm D call. The germline gives CDR1 SQVTM, CDR2 ANQGSEA. V lost 3 bases and J 6 bases, leaving 11 bases between the germline ends. This CDR3 contains 12 residues. This CDR3 reads CSVDGVTSEAFF. CDR3 coding DNA: TGCAGCGTTGATGGGGTGACCTCTGAAGCTTTCTTT.

This chain links TRBV11-2 with TRBJ2-5; 10 bases map to TRBD2. The CDR3 spans 15 residues. V shed 5 bases and J 5 bases; nucleotides not matched to a gene: 8. Germline values: CDR1 SGHAT, CDR2 FQNNGV. The CDR3 bases are TGTGCCAGCAGCCCCCAGCGGGGGGGCTGGGAGACCCAGTACTTC. Amino acid sequence: CASSPQRGGWETQYF.

This clone came up a few times. The V call is TRBV29-1, the J call TRBJ2-5; a weak D match, TRBD2 (7 bases). Germline CDR1 reads SQVTM; CDR2 reads ANQGSEA. Trimming left V 7 bases short and J 4 bases short, with 16 bases between. The CDR3 runs to 13 residues. CDR3 coding DNA: TGCAGCGCCCTTATGGGAGGGGGAGAGACCCAGTACTTC. It yields the protein CSALMGGGETQYF.